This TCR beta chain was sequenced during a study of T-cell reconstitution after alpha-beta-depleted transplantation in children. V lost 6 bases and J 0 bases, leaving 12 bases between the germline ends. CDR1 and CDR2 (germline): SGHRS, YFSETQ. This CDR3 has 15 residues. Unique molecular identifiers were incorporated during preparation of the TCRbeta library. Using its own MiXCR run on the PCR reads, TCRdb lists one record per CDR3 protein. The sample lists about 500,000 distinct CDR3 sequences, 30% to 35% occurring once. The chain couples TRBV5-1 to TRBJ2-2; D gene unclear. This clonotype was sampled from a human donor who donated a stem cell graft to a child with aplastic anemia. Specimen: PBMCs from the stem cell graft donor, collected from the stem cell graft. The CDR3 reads CASTLVQTNTGELFF. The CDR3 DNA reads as TGCGCCAGCACCCTGGTACAGACGAACACCGGGGAGCTGTTTTTT. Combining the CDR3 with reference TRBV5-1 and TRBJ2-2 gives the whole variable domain KAGVTQTPRYLIKTRGQQVTLSCSPISGHRSVSWYQQTPGQGLQFLFEYFSETQRNKGNFPGRFSGRQFSNSRSEMNVSTLELGDSALYLCASTLVQTNTGELFFGEGSRLTVL.